A selection of T cell receptor beta chains follows, all from one sample in a study of identical twins. TCRdb called the 5' RACE reads again in MiXCR, with one record for every CDR3 protein. The sample yields roughly 710,000 distinct CDR3 sequences, roughly 6.2% seen once. Sequencing input: naive T cells sorted from blood. The receptors were sampled from a man between 18 and 29 years old in good health. Each CDR3 is given with its conserved first and last residue. D genes are given only for firm matches. The size of a clone is reported for some rows only, either as once, few or many, or as a class for expanded clones.

>TRBV25-1|TRBJ2-7|few|TRBD2
TGTGCCAGCCTTGGACTAGCGGGCGGCGGGGGGCAGTACTTC
CASLGLAGGGGQYF
>TRBV6-2/TRBV6-3|TRBJ2-6|-|-
TGTGCCAGCCTAGAGGGCTCTGGGGCCAACGTCCTGACTTTC
CASLEGSGANVLTF
>TRBV7-9|TRBJ2-1|many|-
TGTGCCAGCAGCTTATCACTATCTGCGCAGGAGCAGTTCTTC
CASSLSLSAQEQFF
>TRBV5-1|TRBJ2-1|many|-
TGCGCCAGCAGCCCCGAAATGAATTTAATCGGGAATGAGCAGTTCTTC
CASSPEMNLIGNEQFF
>TRBV5-6|TRBJ1-1|many|-
TGTGCCAGCAGCTTGGCAGACCAGAACACTGAAGCTTTCTTT
CASSLADQNTEAFF
>TRBV7-9|TRBJ2-7|few|-
TGTGCCAGCACCGGGGTCTACGAGCAGTACTTC
CASTGVYEQYF
>TRBV19|TRBJ2-3|few|-
TGTGCCAGTAGGGAGGGAGGCAACACAGATACGCAGTATTTT
CASREGGNTDTQYF
>TRBV5-1|TRBJ2-1|many|TRBD2
TGCGCCAGCAGCTTGGCCGGGCCTAGCGGGGTCTCAAATGAGCAGTTCTTC
CASSLAGPSGVSNEQFF
>TRBV6-2/TRBV6-3|TRBJ2-1|few|TRBD2
TGTGCCAGCAGTTATCCGACTAGCTCCCATGAGCAGTTCTTC
CASSYPTSSHEQFF
>TRBV29-1|TRBJ2-2|many|-
TGCAGCGCTCGACAGAGTCTCACCGGGGAGCTGTTTTTT
CSARQSLTGELFF
>TRBV4-1|TRBJ1-3|many|-
TGCGCCAGCAGCCAAGAAAGGTCCCGATCTGGAAACACCATATATTTT
CASSQERSRSGNTIYF
>TRBV12-3/TRBV12-4|TRBJ2-5|few|TRBD2
TGTGCCAGCAGCCCTCGTTCTAGCGGGATGAGGTTGAAGACCCAGTACTTC
CASSPRSSGMRLKTQYF
>TRBV11-1|TRBJ2-5|-|TRBD1
TGTGCCAGCAGCCCCTGGACAGGGGGGGAGACCCAGTACTTC
CASSPWTGGETQYF
>TRBV5-1|TRBJ1-4|few|-
TGCGCCAGCAGCTTGGGGCACGGTAATGAAAAACTGTTTTTT
CASSLGHGNEKLFF
>TRBV12-3/TRBV12-4|TRBJ2-3|many|-
TGTGCCAGCAGTCCAGGAGGGCCCCGCACAGATACGCAGTATTTT
CASSPGGPRTDTQYF
>TRBV20-1|TRBJ2-1|few|TRBD2
TGCAGTGCAGGGACTAGCGGGGACAGTAGCACCTACAATGAGCAGTTCTTC
CSAGTSGDSSTYNEQFF
>TRBV21-1|TRBJ1-5|few|-
TGTGCCAGCAGCATCCACCCGGCAGGGGTGAGCAATCAGCCCCAGCATTTT
CASSIHPAGVSNQPQHF
>TRBV10-3|TRBJ1-6|many|TRBD1
TGTGCCATCAGTGAAAATGGGGGACAGACCGGATCGCCCCTCCACTTT
CAISENGGQTGSPLHF
>TRBV6-2/TRBV6-3|TRBJ2-1|few|TRBD1
TGTGCCAGCAGTTCCGCTGGACACAGGGGTGGAGAGCAGTTCTTC
CASSSAGHRGGEQFF
>TRBV7-9|TRBJ1-2|-|-
TGTGCCAGCAGCTTAGTTCCAGGGGCGGAAAGCTATGGCTACACCTTC
CASSLVPGAESYGYTF
>TRBV28|TRBJ1-1|-|TRBD1
TGTGCCAGCAGTTTATCCCACAGGGGCAACACTGAAGCTTTCTTT
CASSLSHRGNTEAFF
>TRBV24-1|TRBJ2-1|many|TRBD2
TGTGCCACCAGTGACCCACTAGCGGGAGGGCCTGGTGGGGATGAGCAGTTCTTC
CATSDPLAGGPGGDEQFF
>TRBV20-1|TRBJ1-1|few|-
TGCAGTGCTAGCAGGGCGGGGGTGGACACTGAAGCTTTCTTT
CSASRAGVDTEAFF
>TRBV5-1|TRBJ2-7|-|-
TGCGCCAGCAGCTTCCAGGGTCCTACCTACGAGCAGTACTTC
CASSFQGPTYEQYF
>TRBV10-3|TRBJ2-4|many|TRBD1
TGTGCCATCAGTGAGAATCCGACAGGGGGTACCGTCAAAAACATTCAGTACTTC
CAISENPTGGTVKNIQYF
>TRBV5-1|TRBJ1-4|-|TRBD1
TGCGCCAGCAGCTTCCCCCCGGGACAGGGCGATGAAAAACTGTTTTTT
CASSFPPGQGDEKLFF
>TRBV27|TRBJ2-3|few|TRBD2
TGTGCCAGCAGGCTAGCGGGACGGGGTGGTACGCAGTATTTT
CASRLAGRGGTQYF
>TRBV15|TRBJ2-1|many|-
TGTGCCACCAGCAGAGTGGGAGGTAATGAGCAGTTCTTC
CATSRVGGNEQFF
>TRBV28|TRBJ2-2|-|TRBD1
TGTGCCAGCTTCGGGCAGGGGGCCGGGGAGCTGTTTTTT
CASFGQGAGELFF
>TRBV3-1|TRBJ1-5|few|-
TGTGCCAGCAGCCAGTCCGGGGCTAGCAATCAGCCCCAGCATTTT
CASSQSGASNQPQHF
>TRBV6-5|TRBJ2-3|many|-
TGTGCCAGCAGTTACTCTGGGGGAGGCACAGATACGCAGTATTTT
CASSYSGGGTDTQYF
>TRBV7-9|TRBJ2-7|-|TRBD2
TGTGCCAGCAGCTCACTAGCGGGGAAGTCCTACGAGCAGTACTTC
CASSSLAGKSYEQYF
>TRBV15|TRBJ2-2|few|-
TGTGCCACCAGCAGAGATGGGCCCGGGGAGCTGTTTTTT
CATSRDGPGELFF
>TRBV7-9|TRBJ2-3|-|TRBD1
TGTGCCAGCAGCTTAAGAGGGGGCGAGTATACGCAGTATTTT
CASSLRGGEYTQYF
>TRBV20-1|TRBJ2-2|many|TRBD2
TGCAGTGCTAGAGGTCAGAGTCTAGCGGGAGGTGCAACCACCGGGGAGCTGTTTTTT
CSARGQSLAGGATTGELFF
>TRBV20-1|TRBJ2-2|-|-
TGCAGTGCCATAAATAGTTCCACCGGGGAGCTGTTTTTT
CSAINSSTGELFF